This TCR beta chain is drawn from a study of vaccination effects on CD4 cells after COVID-19. Study results and limitations: Pronounced clonal contraction occurred in clones induced by infection and by vaccine late after vaccination.

In regard to this clone: Its antigen remains unknown.

Germline loops: CDR1 MNHEY, CDR2 SMNVEV (reference sequence). This CDR3 is built from 13 residues. The ends were cut back, 0 bases at V and 3 bases at J, with 5 bases in the middle. Profiled with immunoSEQ multiplex PCR; TCRdb holds only in-frame clones, not every one. The sample contains 70,000 or so clones, over 60% of which appear only once. The ViraFEST assay expanded antigen-specific CD4+ T cells with viral peptide pools before sequencing. Following an approximately eleven-day culture, CD4+ T cells were purified. It was between March and December 2020 that the person had a SARS-CoV-2 infection confirmed by PCR. Days 3 and 7 saw half the medium replaced with IL-2 medium.

The receptor was isolated from a human donor who had a prior SARS-CoV-2 infection. The source material was CD4+ T cells from PBMCs cultured with HIV peptides, sampled before COVID-19 vaccination. As for subset: HIV-1 Nef peptide pool negative control/reference culture. The chain recombines TRBV27 with TRBJ1-2; no clear D. Here the CDR3 reads CASSLSRYYGYTF. The CDR3, as DNA: TGTGCCAGCAGTTTATCCCGCTACTATGGCTACACCTTC.